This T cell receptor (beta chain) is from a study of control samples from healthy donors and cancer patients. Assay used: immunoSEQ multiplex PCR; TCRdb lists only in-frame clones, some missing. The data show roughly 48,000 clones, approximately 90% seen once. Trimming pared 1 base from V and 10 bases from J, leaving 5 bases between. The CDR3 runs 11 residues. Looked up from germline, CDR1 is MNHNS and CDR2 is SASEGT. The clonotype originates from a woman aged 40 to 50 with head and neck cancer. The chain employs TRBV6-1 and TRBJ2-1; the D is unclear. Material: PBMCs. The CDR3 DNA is TGTGCCAGCAGTGAAGGCATGGAGCAGTTCTTC. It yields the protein CASSEGMEQFF.